Here is one T cell receptor (beta chain) with its context. The sample contains more than one DNA sequence encoding this CDR3. The source of the sample is a study of shared clonotypes between healthy human individuals. A CD45RA-negative memory subset and a CD45RA+ naive subset were separated from the CD4+ cells. Deep level was the assay's run setting. Replicate PCRs from sorted subsets contained about 200 ng DNA, which is roughly 30,000 T cell genomes. Here immunoSEQ multiplex PCR was the method, and the copy in TCRdb shows in-frame clones only, minus some. The sample lists about 1.4 million clones, roughly 96% occurring once. The CDR3 totals 12 residues. Trimming removed 5 bases at V and 0 bases at J, with 3 bases between. Germline V lookup: CDR1 ENHRY, CDR2 SYGVKD.

The V call is TRBV10-3, the J call TRBJ2-3; D not certain. This TCR was sampled from a young man in good health. The sequencing sample was made of naive CD4+ T cells sorted from blood. Noted subset: CD45RA+ positively selected. The CDR3 sequence is CAISPSTDTQYF. The DNA for the CDR3 is TGTGCCATCAGTCCTAGCACAGATACGCAGTATTTT.